A single sample is the source of the 18 T cell receptor beta chains below, sequenced in a study of identical twins. TCRdb recomputed calls from the 5' RACE reads with MiXCR, one row per CDR3 protein. The sample has 1.5 million or so distinct CDR3 sequences; about 32% are singletons. The sequenced material came from cord blood. The receptors derive from a newborn girl in good health.

The table lists this clonotype with a few counts. CDR3 amino acids: CASSLRGDSYQPQHF. CDR3 bases: TGCGCCAGCAGCTTGCGCGGGGACAGTTATCAGCCCCAGCATTTT. V and J are TRBV5-1 and TRBJ1-5; TRBD1 matches at 7 bases. Germline values: CDR1 SGHRS, CDR2 YFSETQ. V lost 1 base, J lost 5 bases, and 6 bases stayed unmatched. CDR3 length equals 15 residues.

The chain has TRBV19 and TRBJ2-1; 7 bases agree with TRBD2. This CDR3 has 15 amino acids. The trim removed 6 bases at V and 1 base at J, leaving 6 bases unmatched. Germline assignment: CDR1 LNHDA and CDR2 SQIVND (reference sequence). DNA for the CDR3: TGTGCCAGTAGGACCGGGACTACTTCCTACAATGAGCAGTTCTTC. This gives the protein CASRTGTTSYNEQFF.

This clonotype was seen ten or more times. V and J are TRBV5-1 and TRBJ2-7; TRBD1 aligns across 9 bases. Losses at the gene ends were 3 bases for V and 3 bases for J; bases not matched to a gene: 4. Germline V CDR1 and CDR2: SGHRS, YFSETQ. The CDR3 runs 14 residues. The CDR3 here is CASSYGTGYYEQYF. The CDR3 DNA reads as TGCGCCAGCAGCTATGGGACAGGGTACTACGAGCAGTACTTC.

J is TRBJ1-2 and V is TRBV7-2; D unclear. The CDR3 consists of 15 residues. The germline gives CDR1 SGHTA, CDR2 FQGNSA. Between the trimmed V and J ends, which lost 5 bases and 2 bases, there was a span of 15 bases. As DNA, the CDR3 is TGTGCCAGCAGCCCCCGACAAGGGAACAACTATGGCTACACCTTC. Protein product: CASSPRQGNNYGYTF.

This clonotype was counted a few times. The chain links TRBV6-1 to TRBJ2-1; 8 nucleotides line up with TRBD1. The CDR3 length is 15 residues. J lost 7 bases, V lost 6 bases, and 11 bases had no gene match. Germline V gene lookup returns CDR1 MNHNS and CDR2 SASEGT. The CDR3 is CASREPGQVRNEQFF. CDR3 coding DNA: TGTGCCAGCAGAGAACCGGGACAGGTGAGGAATGAGCAGTTCTTC.

This chain uses TRBV29-1 with TRBJ2-3, with 8 bases that match TRBD2. Trimming at V came to 4 bases and at J to 2 bases, leaving 5 bases not matched to a gene. Germline lookup yields CDR1 SQVTM and CDR2 ANQGSEA. This CDR3 contains 14 residues. CDR3 protein: CSVGNSGATDTQYF. The CDR3 bases are TGCAGCGTTGGTAATAGCGGGGCCACAGATACGCAGTATTTT.

The J gene is TRBJ1-4, the V gene TRBV13; D is undetermined. CDR1 PRHDT and CDR2 FYEKMQ come from the germline V gene (reference sequence). Trimming took off 5 bases at V and 6 bases at J, with 13 bases between the two ends. There are 14 residues in the CDR3. CDR3 sequence reads: CASSLLGSDEKLFF. DNA of the CDR3: TGTGCCAGCAGCCTCCTTGGGTCTGATGAAAAACTGTTTTTT.

The chain has TRBV2 and TRBJ2-1, with a weak D call TRBD2 (5 bases). The CDR3 covers 13 residues. Between the trimmed V and J ends, which lost 4 bases and 4 bases, there was a span of 8 bases. Germline V CDR1 and CDR2: SNHLY, FYNNEI. CDR3 sequence reads: CASSGLLYNEQFF. CDR3 coding DNA: TGTGCCAGCAGTGGACTACTGTACAATGAGCAGTTCTTC. Supplemented by reference TRBV2 and TRBJ2-1, the full variable domain reads EPEVTQTPSHQVTQMGQEVILRCVPISNHLYFYWYRQILGQKVEFLVSFYNNEISEKSEIFDDQFSVERPDGSNFTLKIRSTKLEDSAMYFCASSGLLYNEQFFGPGTRLTVL.

V is TRBV6-5 and J is TRBJ2-2; D perhaps matches TRBD1 (5 bases). CDR3 length: 12 amino acids. In germline, CDR1 is MNHEY, CDR2 SVGAGI. Trimming pared 7 bases from V and 6 bases from J, leaving 9 bases between. This CDR3 is CASTAGSGELFF. CDR3 nucleotides: TGTGCCAGCACGGCAGGGTCCGGGGAGCTGTTTTTT.

The chain couples TRBV2 to TRBJ2-7; possibly TRBD1 for D (5 bases). Germline V lookup: CDR1 SNHLY, CDR2 FYNNEI. This CDR3 is built from 15 residues. Trimming left V 6 bases short and J 6 bases short, with 21 bases between. In DNA, the CDR3 is TGTGCCAGCAGGGACAAAGTAACCCAAGGTTCCGAGCAGTACTTC. As protein: CASRDKVTQGSEQYF.

This clonotype was detected only a few times. The chain couples TRBV6-5 to TRBJ2-1; D possibly corresponds to TRBD2 (5 bases). V lost 5 bases and J lost 6, with 17 bases in between. The CDR3 loop spans 15 amino acids. The germline V gene encodes CDR1 MNHEY and CDR2 SVGAGI. The CDR3 is CASSLGVTPGNEQFF. The CDR3 DNA sequence: TGTGCCAGCAGTCTCGGGGTTACCCCAGGCAATGAGCAGTTCTTC.

This clonotype was found many times. CDR3 sequence reads: CASSLEGLTAPDTQYF. The CDR3 nucleotides read TGTGCCAGCAGTTTAGAGGGACTCACCGCGCCAGATACGCAGTATTTT. The J gene is TRBJ2-3, the V gene TRBV12-3 or TRBV12-4, with D perhaps TRBD2 (6 bases). This CDR3 is 16 amino acids long. V was pared by 1 base and J by 4 bases, with 15 bases between.

This clonotype has just a few counts. The chain recombines TRBV3-1 with TRBJ1-2; D is unclear. The V end lost 0 bases, the J end lost 5 bases, and 10 bases lay between the germline ends. This CDR3 contains 14 residues. Germline-derived CDR1 and CDR2 are LGHDT and YNNKEL (reference sequence). In DNA, the CDR3 is TGTGCCAGCAGCCAAGAAGGACTTAGATATGGCTACACCTTC. This gives the protein CASSQEGLRYGYTF.

This clonotype was seen more than once but under ten times. V usage is TRBV24-1 and J usage is TRBJ1-2; 11 nucleotides agree with TRBD1. V shed 9 bases, J shed 11 bases, and the junction held 10 bases outside the gene matches. CDR3 size: 13 residues. The germline gives CDR1 KGHDR, CDR2 SFDVKD. CDR3 protein: CATQSGTGGRYTF. Here the CDR3 DNA reads TGTGCCACCCAGTCCGGGACAGGGGGTCGATACACCTTC.

This clonotype came up a few times. The chain combines TRBV12-3 or TRBV12-4 with TRBJ2-2, with D unclear. The CDR3 totals 15 residues. Deletions cut 9 bases from V and 4 bases from J, with 18 bases between. CDR3 nucleotide sequence: TGTGCCAGTTCTCCGCCCCCCCTGCTCACCGGGGAGCTGTTTTTT. Protein: CASSPPPLLTGELFF.

The chain carries TRBV7-9 and TRBJ1-2; 9 bases align to TRBD1. The CDR3 length is 15 residues. Germline-derived CDR1 and CDR2 are SEHNR and FQNEAQ (reference sequence). The V segment lost 0 bases and the J segment 8 bases; nucleotides outside the gene matches: 7. In DNA form, the CDR3 reads TGTGCCAGCAGCTTAGCGCGCGGGACAGGGAGGGGCTACACCTTC. Translated, it gives CASSLARGTGRGYTF.

The J gene is TRBJ2-7, the V gene TRBV11-2, with D perhaps matching TRBD1 (6 bases). This CDR3 is 12 amino acids long. The V gene lost 1 base and the J gene lost 12 bases, with 13 bases spanning the gap. Germline V gives CDR1 SGHAT, CDR2 FQNNGV. CDR3 region: CASSLGPGHRYF. In DNA, the CDR3 is TGTGCCAGCAGCTTAGGTCCGGGACACCGGTACTTC.

In this sample, this clonotype turned up a few times. The gene calls are TRBV5-5 and TRBJ2-7, with D possibly matching TRBD1 (6 bases). The germline gives CDR1 SGHKS, CDR2 YYEKEE (reference sequence). This CDR3 has 15 amino acids. The V end lost 3 bases, the J end lost 3 bases, and 16 bases lay between the germline ends. In nucleotides, the CDR3 is TGTGCCAGCAGCTCCTACGTAGGGACACTCTACGAGCAGTACTTC. It is translated as CASSSYVGTLYEQYF.